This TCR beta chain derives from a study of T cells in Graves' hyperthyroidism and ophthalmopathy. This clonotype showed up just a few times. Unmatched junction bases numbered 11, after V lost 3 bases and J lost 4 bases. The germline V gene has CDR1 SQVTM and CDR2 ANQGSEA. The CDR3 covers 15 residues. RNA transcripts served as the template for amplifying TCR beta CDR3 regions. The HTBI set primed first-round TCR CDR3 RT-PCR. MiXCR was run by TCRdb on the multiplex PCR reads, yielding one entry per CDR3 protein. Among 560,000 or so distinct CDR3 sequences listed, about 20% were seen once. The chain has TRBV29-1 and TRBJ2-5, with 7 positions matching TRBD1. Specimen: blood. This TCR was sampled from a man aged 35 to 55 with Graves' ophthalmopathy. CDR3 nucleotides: TGCAGCGTTGACTTGCGACAGGGATTGGGAGAGACCCAGTACTTC. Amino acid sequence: CSVDLRQGLGETQYF.